The source of this T cell receptor (beta chain) is a study of regulatory T cells in long-lasting Graves disease. Looking at the study overall: Freshly diagnosed Graves' patients had used antithyroid drugs for under 3 months.

The CDR3 is 14 residues long. Germline V gene lookup returns CDR1 SGHDT and CDR2 YYEEEE. V shed 2 bases and J shed 1 base, with 7 bases lying between them. Time point reported: newly diagnosed GD, antithyroid drugs for less than 3 months. The TCR library was made from RNA extracted from PBMCs. Findings of the study overall: Segments TRBV28, TRBJ1-2 and TRBJ2-5 showed preferential usage in persistent disease. Persistent-disease Graves' patients showed less TCR diversity than new cases.

Assembly of TCR beta libraries relied on iRepertoire HTBI primers together with Arm-PCR of CDR3 regions. TCRdb itself ran the multiplex PCR reads through MiXCR, one entry per CDR3 protein. The sample includes 620,000 or so distinct CDR3 sequences, roughly 16% of them seen just once. This clonotype was detected a few times. Its antigen is still unknown. This sample was also put to use in a study of T cells in Graves' hyperthyroidism and ophthalmopathy.

The sample consisted of peripheral blood mononuclear cells (PBMCs), taken at new diagnosis, from a patient treated with antithyroid drugs. The clonotype was recovered from a woman under 40 with Graves disease. The V gene is TRBV5-6, the J gene TRBJ1-5; no definite D call. The CDR3 region is CASSFSWSNQPQHF. CDR3 sequence (DNA): TGTGCCAGCAGCTTCTCGTGGAGCAATCAGCCCCAGCATTTT.